This TCR beta chain was recovered during a study of blood T cell repertoires in COVID-19. Study at large: PBMCs, B-cell-depleted T cells, or T cells provided the cDNA or gDNA that made up the material.

The CDR3 runs to 15 residues. CDR1 is SGHRS and CDR2 is YFSETQ in the germline V gene. Trimming took off 1 base at V and 4 bases at J, with 11 bases between the two ends. This clone was detected only once. In the authors' methods: The assay estimated nucleated cells by amplifying reference gene primers. Only in-frame clones appear in the TCRdb table, and some are missing; sequencing was by immunoSEQ multiplex PCR. D and trimming were read from the DNA, whereas the V and J calls and clone size are those reported in that table. The table has 450,000 or so clones, roughly 89% seen once. Sequenced material: peripheral blood. The TCR sequence derives from a young man with COVID-19, enrolled during active disease. The rearrangement links TRBV5-1 to TRBJ2-2; weak D call: TRBD2 (5 bases). The DNA for the CDR3 is TGCGCCAGCAGCTTGTACGGTCGGGGCACCGGGGAGCTGTTTTTT. Residues: CASSLYGRGTGELFF.